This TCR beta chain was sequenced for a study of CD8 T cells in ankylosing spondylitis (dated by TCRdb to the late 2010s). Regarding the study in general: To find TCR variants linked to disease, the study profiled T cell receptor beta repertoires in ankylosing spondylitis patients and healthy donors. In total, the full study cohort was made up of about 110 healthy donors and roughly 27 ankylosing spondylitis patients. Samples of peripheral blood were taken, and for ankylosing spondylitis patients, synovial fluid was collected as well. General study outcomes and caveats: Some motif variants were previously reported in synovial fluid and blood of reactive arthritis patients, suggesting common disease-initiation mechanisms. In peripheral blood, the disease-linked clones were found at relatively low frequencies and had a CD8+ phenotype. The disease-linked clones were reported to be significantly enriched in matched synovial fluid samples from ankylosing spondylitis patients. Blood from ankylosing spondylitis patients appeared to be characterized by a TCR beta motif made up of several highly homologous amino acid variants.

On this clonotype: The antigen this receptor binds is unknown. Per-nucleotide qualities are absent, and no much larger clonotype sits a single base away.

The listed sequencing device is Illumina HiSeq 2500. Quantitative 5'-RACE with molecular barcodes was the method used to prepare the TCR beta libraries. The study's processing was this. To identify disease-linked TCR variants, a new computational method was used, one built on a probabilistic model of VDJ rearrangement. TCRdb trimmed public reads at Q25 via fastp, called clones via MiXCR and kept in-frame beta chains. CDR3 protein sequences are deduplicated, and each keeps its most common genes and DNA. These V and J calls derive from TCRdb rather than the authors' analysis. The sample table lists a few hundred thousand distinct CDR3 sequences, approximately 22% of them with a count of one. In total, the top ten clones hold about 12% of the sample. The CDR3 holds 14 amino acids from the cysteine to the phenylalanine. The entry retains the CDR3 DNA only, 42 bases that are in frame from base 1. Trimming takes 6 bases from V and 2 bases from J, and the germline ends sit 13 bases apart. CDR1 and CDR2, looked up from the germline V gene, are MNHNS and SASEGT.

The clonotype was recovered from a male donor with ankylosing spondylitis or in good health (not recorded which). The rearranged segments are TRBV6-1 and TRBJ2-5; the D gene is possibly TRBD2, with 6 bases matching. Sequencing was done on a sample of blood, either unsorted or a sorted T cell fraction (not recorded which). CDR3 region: CASSPLRGQETQYF. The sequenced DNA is TGTGCCAGCAGCCCCCTCCGGGGGCAAGAGACCCAGTACTTC.